These 27 T cell receptor beta chains share one sample of origin, sequenced in a study of CD8 T cells in ankylosing spondylitis. TCRdb reprocessed the 5' RACE reads with MiXCR, giving one entry per CDR3 protein. The sample carries 25,000 to 40,000 distinct CDR3 sequences, about 7% recorded once. What was sequenced was blood, either unsorted or a sorted T cell fraction (not recorded which). These receptors were taken from a male donor with ankylosing spondylitis or in good health (not recorded which).

This clonotype has at least ten counts. The gene calls are TRBV6-2 or TRBV6-3 and TRBJ2-7; D not resolved. This CDR3 comprises 14 residues. CDR1 MNHEY and CDR2 SVGEGT come from the germline V gene. Trimming took off 4 bases at V and 4 bases at J, with 14 bases between the two ends. CDR3 amino acids: CASSSPMVTYEQYF. The CDR3 region has the DNA TGTGCCAGCAGTTCGCCGATGGTGACTTACGAGCAGTACTTC.

This clonotype was counted ten times or more. This sequence joins TRBV12-3 or TRBV12-4 and TRBJ2-1; 7 bases map to TRBD2. The CDR3 covers 16 residues. V was clipped by 1 base and J by 9 bases; unmatched bases: 12. The CDR3 coding sequence is TGTGCCAGCAGTTTAGTTAGCGGGTATGCCCAGGGTGAGCAGTTCTTC. Residues: CASSLVSGYAQGEQFF.

This clonotype came up a few times. This chain uses TRBV7-2 with TRBJ2-1, with D perhaps matching TRBD1 (7 bases). Trimming cost V 5 bases and J 7 bases, with 18 bases left between them. This CDR3 has 15 residues. Germline CDR1 reads SGHTA; CDR2 reads FQGNSA. The CDR3 here is CASSDRDSRGNEQFF. In DNA form, the CDR3 reads TGTGCCAGCAGCGACCGGGACTCCAGGGGGAATGAGCAGTTCTTC.

On this clonotype itself: A read error may be the cause here, since a much bigger clone is one base away. The rearrangement uses TRBV6-1 and TRBJ2-1; TRBD2 might be the D (6 bases). The CDR3 is made up of 15 amino acids. Germline assignment: CDR1 MNHNS and CDR2 SASEGT. CDR3 sequence: CGSSATRDNYNEQFF. The CDR3 DNA sequence: TGTGGCAGCAGTGCGACTAGAGACAACTACAATGAGCAGTTCTTC.

V and J are TRBV5-1 and TRBJ2-5; possible D gene TRBD1, 6 bases. V lost 3 bases and J lost 4, with 13 bases in between. Germline-derived CDR1 and CDR2 are SGHRS and YFSETQ. The length of the CDR3 is 14 residues. The DNA for the CDR3 is TGCGCCAGCAGCTCCGGGACACTCCTAGAGACCCAGTACTTC. Its translation: CASSSGTLLETQYF.

In this sample, this clonotype turned up many times. The V call is TRBV20-1, the J call TRBJ2-1, with 9 nucleotides matching TRBD2. Looked up from germline, CDR1 is DFQATT and CDR2 is SNEGSKA (reference sequence). The ends lost 1 base at V and 4 bases at J; junction bases unmatched: 8. The CDR3 consists of 16 residues. The CDR3 DNA is TGCAGTGCTAGAGTGGACACTAGCGGGTGGTACAATGAGCAGTTCTTC. Translation: CSARVDTSGWYNEQFF.

This clonotype showed up many times. The V call is TRBV12-3 or TRBV12-4, the J call TRBJ2-1; D unresolved. The V gene lost 8 bases and the J gene lost 6 bases, with 14 bases spanning the gap. This CDR3 region has 13 residues. CDR3: CASRTRVSNEQFF. CDR3 nucleotide sequence: TGTGCCAGCCGAACTCGGGTCTCCAATGAGCAGTTCTTC.

V and J are TRBV7-9 and TRBJ2-2, with TRBD2 matching 7 bases. V gave up 4 bases and J gave up 4 bases; unmatched junction bases: 6. There are 15 residues in the CDR3. The germline gives CDR1 SEHNR, CDR2 FQNEAQ (reference sequence). The CDR3 coding sequence is TGTGCCAGCAGCTCAGCGGGACCCAGCACCGGGGAGCTGTTTTTT. Amino acids: CASSSAGPSTGELFF.

This clonotype was seen at least ten times. The gene calls are TRBV3-1 and TRBJ2-1; 11 nucleotides align to TRBD2. The CDR3 consists of 15 residues. Germline loops: CDR1 LGHDT, CDR2 YNNKEL (reference sequence). J gave up 5 bases and V 3 bases, and 3 bases lay outside the gene matches. The CDR3 coding sequence is TGTGCCAGCAGCCACAGACTAGCGGGAAACAATGAGCAGTTCTTC. Its protein is CASSHRLAGNNEQFF.

This clonotype was counted ten times or more. V usage is TRBV7-2 and J usage is TRBJ2-4; TRBD1 matches at 10 bases. The CDR3 covers 16 residues. Germline V gives CDR1 SGHTA, CDR2 FQGNSA. The ends lost 5 bases at V and 5 bases at J; junction bases unmatched: 9. The CDR3 protein is CASSMTGGSSENIQYF. Written as DNA, the CDR3 is TGTGCCAGCAGCATGACAGGGGGCTCGTCGGAAAACATTCAGTACTTC.

This clonotype came up many times. DNA of the CDR3: TGTGCCACCAGGAGAGGGCAAAGTAACTACGAGCAGTACTTC. This sequence encodes CATRRGQSNYEQYF. This chain links TRBV19 with TRBJ2-7, with D perhaps matching TRBD2 (5 bases). The CDR3 is made up of 14 amino acids. CDR1 is LNHDA and CDR2 is SQIVND in the germline V gene (reference sequence). The V gene lost 10 bases and the J gene lost 3 bases, with 19 bases spanning the gap.

This clonotype was observed at least ten times. Germline and junction disagree at one end, which may indicate a read error. The gene calls are TRBV2 and TRBJ2-3; TRBD1 or TRBD2 may be the D gene (5 bases each). CDR3 size: 12 residues. CDR1 and CDR2 (germline): SNHLY, FYNNEI. In DNA, the CDR3 is TGTGCCAGCAAGGGGACCACCCTCCGTATGGATTTT. Translating it yields CASKGTTLRMDF.

This clonotype was found many times. V gene TRBV18 combines with J gene TRBJ2-1; 10 bases are a match to TRBD2. The CDR3 has 15 residues. Trimming took 9 bases from V and 5 from J; bases not matched to a gene: 10. Germline CDR1 is KGHSH and CDR2 is LQKENI. The CDR3 DNA reads TGTGCCAGTAATTACGGGACTAGCGTGAACAATGAGCAGTTCTTC. It yields the protein CASNYGTSVNNEQFF.

The chain couples TRBV7-3 to TRBJ2-7; 8 bases match TRBD2. The CDR3 runs to 15 residues. Losses at the gene ends were 3 bases for V and 2 bases for J; bases not matched to a gene: 6. Germline lookup yields CDR1 SGHTA and CDR2 FQGTGA. CDR3 coding DNA: TGTGCCAGCAGCTTGGGCGGGGGGCAAGCCTACGAGCAGTACTTC. Its protein product is CASSLGGGQAYEQYF.

This clonotype has at least ten counts. Here the CDR3 reads CASSQDFRETQYF. In DNA form, the CDR3 reads TGTGCCAGCAGCCAAGATTTCAGAGAGACCCAGTACTTC. The gene calls are TRBV3-1 and TRBJ2-5, with unresolved D. V was shortened by 0 bases and J by 4 bases, with 6 bases between the two germline ends. The CDR3 has 13 amino acids. Germline CDR1 reads LGHDT; CDR2 reads YNNKEL (reference sequence).

This clonotype was found many times. The chain employs TRBV29-1 and TRBJ2-1, with no clear D. Trimming removed 1 base at V and 9 bases at J, with 7 bases between. The germline CDR1 and CDR2 sequences are SQVTM and ANQGSEA. CDR3 length equals 11 residues. CDR3 sequence (DNA): TGCAGCGTTGAAGTGAGCCTTGAGCAGTTCTTC. It specifies CSVEVSLEQFF.

This clonotype was detected many times. The chain has TRBV21-1 and TRBJ2-2. TRBV21-1 is described as a pseudogene. This CDR3 is built from 16 residues. The CDR3 nucleotides read TGTGCCAGCAGAAAGGCGGGTTCCCCGGACACCGGGGAGCTGTTTTTT. Residues: CASRKAGSPDTGELFF.

This clonotype was seen ten or more times. This chain connects TRBV5-1 to TRBJ2-7, with D unresolved. V lost 0 bases to trimming and J lost 1 base, with 5 bases between them. CDR1 and CDR2 from the germline V gene are SGHRS and YFSETQ. The CDR3 length is 13 residues. The CDR3 DNA reads TGCGCCAGCAGCTTGGTGGCTTCCTACGAGCAGTACTTC. Translating gives CASSLVASYEQYF.

This clonotype was counted ten times or more. The J gene is TRBJ2-2, the V gene TRBV27; D is possibly TRBD1 (5 bases). The CDR3 totals 17 residues. The germline V gene encodes CDR1 MNHEY and CDR2 SMNVEV (reference sequence). V was pared by 4 bases and J by 0 bases, with 15 bases between. The CDR3 DNA is TGTGCCAGCAGTTCCAGGCGGACACCGCCGAACACCGGGGAGCTGTTTTTT. This encodes CASSSRRTPPNTGELFF.

This clonotype was detected ten times or more. CDR3 residues: CASSPTNRETQYF. Here the CDR3 DNA reads TGTGCCAGCAGCCCAACTAATCGGGAGACCCAGTACTTC. The V call is TRBV28, the J call TRBJ2-5, with D uncertain. Per germline, CDR1 MDHEN and CDR2 SYDVKM. The CDR3 sequence is 13 residues long. V was clipped by 6 bases and J by 5 bases, with 13 bases between them.

The chain carries TRBV10-2 and TRBJ2-1; D remains unclear. The CDR3 is 12 amino acids. The germline V gene has CDR1 WSHSY and CDR2 SAAADI. V lost 6 bases and J lost 7, with 10 bases in between. As DNA, the CDR3 is TGCGCCAGCAGCCCAGGCCTTAATGAGCAGTTCTTC. It specifies CASSPGLNEQFF.

This clonotype has a count of ten or more. CDR3 nucleotides: TGTGCCAGCAGTCCAAGGACTAGCGGGAGGTACTACACCGGGGAGCTGTTTTTT. Its translation: CASSPRTSGRYYTGELFF. J is TRBJ2-2 and V is TRBV27, with TRBD2 matching over 14 bases. The length of the CDR3 is 18 residues. Germline CDR1 and CDR2: MNHEY and SMNVEV (reference sequence). V shed 5 bases and J 3 bases; nucleotides not matched to a gene: 8.

This clonotype was counted many times. V usage is TRBV29-1 and J usage is TRBJ2-7; tentatively, D is TRBD1 (6 bases). V was pared by 4 bases and J by 6 bases, with 16 bases between. There are 13 residues in the CDR3. Germline-derived CDR1 and CDR2 are SQVTM and ANQGSEA. The CDR3 loop reads CSVGAGTLREQYF. The CDR3 nucleotides are TGCAGCGTTGGAGCCGGGACACTCCGCGAGCAGTACTTC.

Many counts were recorded for this clonotype. The J gene is TRBJ2-1, the V gene TRBV20-1, with TRBD2 identical over 10 bases. The CDR3 covers 15 residues. With 4 bases clipped from V and 4 bases from J, the junction kept 7 bases outside the gene matches. CDR1 is DFQATT, CDR2 SNEGSKA, per germline (reference sequence). CDR3 DNA sequence: TGCAGTGCTAAGGAAGCGGGGGGGGCTTACAATGAGCAGTTCTTC. Protein product: CSAKEAGGAYNEQFF.

This clonotype is classed as medium-sized. The V call is TRBV6-2 or TRBV6-3, the J call TRBJ2-1; perhaps TRBD2 as D (6 bases). V shed 6 bases and J shed 4 bases, with 10 bases lying between them. Germline-derived CDR1 and CDR2 are MNHEY and SVGEGT. The CDR3 covers 13 residues. The CDR3 region is CASSDGGYNEQFF. The CDR3 DNA reads as TGTGCCAGCAGCGACGGGGGATACAATGAGCAGTTCTTC.

This clonotype was seen a few times. One end of the junction is discordant with germline, which a read error may explain. V and J are TRBV19 and TRBJ2-7; a possible D gene is TRBD1 (7 bases). Per the germline V gene, CDR1 is LNHDA and CDR2 is SQIVND (reference sequence). This CDR3 spans 14 amino acids. The CDR3 bases are TGTGCCAGTGGTATGTCTTCAGGGGGGTACGAGCAGTACTTC. The encoded protein is CASGMSSGGYEQYF.

The chain joins TRBV19 to TRBJ2-5; 11 nucleotides line up with TRBD2. Germline CDR1 reads LNHDA; CDR2 reads SQIVND (reference sequence). The length of the CDR3 is 16 residues. The V gene end was trimmed by 4 bases and the J gene end by 2 bases; junction bases not matched to a gene: 6. The CDR3 region has the DNA TGTGCCAGTAGTAGAGGGGGACTAGCGGCACAAGAGACCCAGTACTTC. Protein product: CASSRGGLAAQETQYF.